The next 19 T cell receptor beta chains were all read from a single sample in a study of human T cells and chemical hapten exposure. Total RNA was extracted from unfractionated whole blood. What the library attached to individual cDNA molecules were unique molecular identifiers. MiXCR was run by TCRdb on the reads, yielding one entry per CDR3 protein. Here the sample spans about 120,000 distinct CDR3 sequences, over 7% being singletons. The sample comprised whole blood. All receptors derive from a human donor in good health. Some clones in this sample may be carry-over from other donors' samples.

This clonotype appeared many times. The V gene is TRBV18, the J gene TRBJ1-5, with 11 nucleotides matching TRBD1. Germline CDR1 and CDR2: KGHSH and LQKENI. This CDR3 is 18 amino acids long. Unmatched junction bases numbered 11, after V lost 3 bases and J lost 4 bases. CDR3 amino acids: CASSPGDRGSVANQPQHF. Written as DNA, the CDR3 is TGTGCCAGCTCACCGGGGGACAGGGGGTCGGTTGCAAATCAGCCCCAGCATTTT.

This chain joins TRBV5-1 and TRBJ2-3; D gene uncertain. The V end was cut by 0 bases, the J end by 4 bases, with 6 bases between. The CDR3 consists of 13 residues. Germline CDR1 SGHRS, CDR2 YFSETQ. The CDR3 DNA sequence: TGCGCCAGCAGCTTGGCGGCTTCAGATACGCAGTATTTT. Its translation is CASSLAASDTQYF. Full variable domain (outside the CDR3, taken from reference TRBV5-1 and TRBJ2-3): KAGVTQTPRYLIKTRGQQVTLSCSPISGHRSVSWYQQTPGQGLQFLFEYFSETQRNKGNFPGRFSGRQFSNSRSEMNVSTLELGDSALYLCASSLAASDTQYFGPGTRLTVL.

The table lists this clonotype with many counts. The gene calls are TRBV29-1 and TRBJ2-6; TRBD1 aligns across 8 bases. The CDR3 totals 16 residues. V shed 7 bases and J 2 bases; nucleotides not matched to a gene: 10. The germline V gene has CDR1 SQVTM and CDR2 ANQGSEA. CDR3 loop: CSALDRGSTGANVLTF. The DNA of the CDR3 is TGCAGCGCCTTAGACAGGGGTTCCACTGGGGCCAACGTCCTGACTTTC.

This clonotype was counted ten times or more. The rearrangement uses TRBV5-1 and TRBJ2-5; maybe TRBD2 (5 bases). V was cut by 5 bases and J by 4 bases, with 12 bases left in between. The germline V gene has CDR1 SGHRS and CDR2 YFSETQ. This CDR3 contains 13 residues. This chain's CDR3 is CASSEEGGETQYF. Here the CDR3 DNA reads TGCGCCAGCAGTGAGGAAGGAGGAGAGACCCAGTACTTC.

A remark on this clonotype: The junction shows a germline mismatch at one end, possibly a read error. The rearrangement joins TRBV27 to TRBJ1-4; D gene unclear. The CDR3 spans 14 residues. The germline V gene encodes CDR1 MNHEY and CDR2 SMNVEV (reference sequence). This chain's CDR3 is CVSSFLVSGEKLFF. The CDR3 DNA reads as TGTGTCAGCAGTTTCCTAGTCTCAGGTGAAAAACTGTTTTTT.

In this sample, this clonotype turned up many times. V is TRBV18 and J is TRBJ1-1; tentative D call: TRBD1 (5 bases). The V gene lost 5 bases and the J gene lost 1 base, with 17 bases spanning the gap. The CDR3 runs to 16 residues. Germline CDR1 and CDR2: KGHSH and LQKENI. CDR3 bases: TGTGCCAGCTCAAGCCTGTCGGGACCCACGAACACTGAAGCTTTCTTT. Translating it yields CASSSLSGPTNTEAFF.

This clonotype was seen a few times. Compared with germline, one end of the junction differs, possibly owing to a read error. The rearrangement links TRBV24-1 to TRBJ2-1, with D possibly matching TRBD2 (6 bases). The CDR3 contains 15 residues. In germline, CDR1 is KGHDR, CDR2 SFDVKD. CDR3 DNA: TGTGCCACAAGTGCGGGACCGAGCTCCTACAATGAGCAGTTCTTC. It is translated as CATSAGPSSYNEQFF.

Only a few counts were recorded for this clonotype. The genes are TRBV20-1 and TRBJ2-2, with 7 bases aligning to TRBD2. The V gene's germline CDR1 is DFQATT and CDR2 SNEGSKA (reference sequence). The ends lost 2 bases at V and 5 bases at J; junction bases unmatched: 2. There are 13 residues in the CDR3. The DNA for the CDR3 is TGCAGTGCTAGACTAGCGGTAACCGGGGAGCTGTTTTTT. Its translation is CSARLAVTGELFF.

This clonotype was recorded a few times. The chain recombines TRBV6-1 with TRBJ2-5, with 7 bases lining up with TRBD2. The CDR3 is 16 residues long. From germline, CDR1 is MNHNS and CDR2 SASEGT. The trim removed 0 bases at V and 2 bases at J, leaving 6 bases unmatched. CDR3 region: CASSEAIGRGQETQYF. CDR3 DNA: TGTGCCAGCAGTGAAGCGATAGGGAGGGGTCAAGAGACCCAGTACTTC.

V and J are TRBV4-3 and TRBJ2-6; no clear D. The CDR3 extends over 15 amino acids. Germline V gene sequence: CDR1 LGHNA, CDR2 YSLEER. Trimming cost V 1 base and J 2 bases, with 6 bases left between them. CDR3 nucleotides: TGCGCCAGCAGCCAAGGCGTCGCTGGGGCCAACGTCCTGACTTTC. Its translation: CASSQGVAGANVLTF.

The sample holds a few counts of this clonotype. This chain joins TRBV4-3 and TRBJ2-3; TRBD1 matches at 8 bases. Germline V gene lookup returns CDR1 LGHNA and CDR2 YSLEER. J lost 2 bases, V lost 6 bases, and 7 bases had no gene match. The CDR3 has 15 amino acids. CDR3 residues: CASSATGAHTDTQYF. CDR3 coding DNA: TGCGCCAGCAGTGCGACAGGGGCACACACAGATACGCAGTATTTT.

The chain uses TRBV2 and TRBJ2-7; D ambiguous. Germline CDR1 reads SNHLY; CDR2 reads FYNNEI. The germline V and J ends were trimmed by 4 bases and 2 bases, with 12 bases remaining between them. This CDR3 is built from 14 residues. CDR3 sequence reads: CASSGVLITYEQYF. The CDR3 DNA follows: TGTGCCAGCAGTGGAGTCTTAATAACCTACGAGCAGTACTTC.

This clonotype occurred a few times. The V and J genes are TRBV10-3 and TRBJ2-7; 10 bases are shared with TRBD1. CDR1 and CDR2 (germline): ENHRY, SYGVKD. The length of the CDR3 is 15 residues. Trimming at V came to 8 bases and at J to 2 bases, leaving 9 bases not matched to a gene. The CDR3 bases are TGTGCCATCCAACTCGAAGGGACAGGGGCCTACGAGCAGTACTTC. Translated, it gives CAIQLEGTGAYEQYF.

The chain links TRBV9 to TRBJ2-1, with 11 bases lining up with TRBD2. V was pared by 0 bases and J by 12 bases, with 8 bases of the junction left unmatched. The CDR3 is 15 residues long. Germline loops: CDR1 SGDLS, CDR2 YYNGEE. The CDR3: CASSVGNSGGEVQFF. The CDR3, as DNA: TGTGCCAGCAGCGTAGGCAATAGCGGGGGGGAGGTGCAGTTCTTC.

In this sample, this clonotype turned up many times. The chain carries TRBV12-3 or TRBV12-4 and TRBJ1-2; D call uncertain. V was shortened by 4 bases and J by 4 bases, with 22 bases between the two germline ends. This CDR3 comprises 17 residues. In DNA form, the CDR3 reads TGTGCCAGCAGTTATGTTCTCGGAAGGGTACTACGCTATGGCTACACCTTC. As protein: CASSYVLGRVLRYGYTF.

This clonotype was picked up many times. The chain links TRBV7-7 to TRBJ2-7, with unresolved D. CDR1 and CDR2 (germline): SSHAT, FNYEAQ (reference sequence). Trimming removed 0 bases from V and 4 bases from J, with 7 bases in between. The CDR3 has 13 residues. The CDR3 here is CASSLATGYEQYF. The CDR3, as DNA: TGTGCCAGCAGCTTAGCGACTGGATACGAGCAGTACTTC.

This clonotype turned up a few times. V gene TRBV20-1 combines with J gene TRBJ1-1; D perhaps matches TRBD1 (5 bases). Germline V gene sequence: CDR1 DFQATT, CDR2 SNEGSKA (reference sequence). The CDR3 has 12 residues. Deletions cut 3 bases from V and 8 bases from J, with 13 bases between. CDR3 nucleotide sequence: TGCAGTGCTAGGCGTGAGGGGTTCGAAGCTTTCTTT. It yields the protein CSARREGFEAFF.

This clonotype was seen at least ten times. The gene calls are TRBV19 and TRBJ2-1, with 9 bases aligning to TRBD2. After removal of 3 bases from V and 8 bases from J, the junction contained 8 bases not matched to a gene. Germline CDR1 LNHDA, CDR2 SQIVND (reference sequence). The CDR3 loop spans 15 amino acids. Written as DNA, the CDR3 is TGTGCCAGTAGTATCTCTAGCGGGAATATCCATGAGCAGTTCTTC. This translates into CASSISSGNIHEQFF.

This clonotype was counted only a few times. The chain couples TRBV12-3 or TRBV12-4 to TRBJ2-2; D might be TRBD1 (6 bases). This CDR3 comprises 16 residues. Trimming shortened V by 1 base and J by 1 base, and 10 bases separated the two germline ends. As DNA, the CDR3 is TGTGCCAGCAGTTTAGAGGGACACAAGAACACCGGGGAGCTGTTTTTT. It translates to CASSLEGHKNTGELFF.